A single sample gave rise to the 2 T cell receptor beta chains below, sequenced in a study of blood T cells in healthy people across ages. For the second PCR, which ran for about 7 to 11 cycles, a sample-barcoded 5' primer and a J-beta primer mix were used. TCRdb redid the calling of the 5' RACE reads with MiXCR, one entry per CDR3 protein. The repertoire holds 1.2 million to 1.5 million distinct CDR3 sequences, with around 39% as singletons. The sequenced sample was blood. The source is a woman between 18 and 29 years old in good health.

The V and J genes are TRBV9 and TRBJ2-1, with a possible D match to TRBD2 (7 bases). Near its end, the DNA agrees better with TRBJ2-7, so the J call may be wrong. Germline values: CDR1 SGDLS, CDR2 YYNGEE. The CDR3 has 13 amino acids. The CDR3 here is CASSAGGHNEQYF. The CDR3 nucleotides read TGTGCCAGCAGCGCCGGGGGGCACAATGAGCAGTACTTC.

J is TRBJ2-1 and V is TRBV30, with D perhaps matching TRBD2 (6 bases). V lost 3 bases to trimming and J lost 6 bases, with 21 bases between them. The germline V gene encodes CDR1 GTSNPN and CDR2 SVGIG (reference sequence). This CDR3 region has 16 residues. The CDR3: CAWRGRTTEHFNEQFF. In nucleotides, the CDR3 is TGTGCCTGGAGGGGCAGGACTACCGAACACTTCAATGAGCAGTTCTTC.